A selection of T cell receptor beta chains follows, all from one sample in a study of blood T cell repertoires in COVID-19. Method: immunoSEQ multiplex PCR; TCRdb's copy keeps in-frame clones and lacks some. There are tens of thousands of clones in the sample; roughly 70% occur only once, and approximately 15% lies in the top ten. Material for sequencing was peripheral blood. Receptors were obtained from a woman between 70 and 85 years old with acute or convalescent COVID-19. Each CDR3 is given with its conserved first and last residue. D genes are given only for firm matches. Clone size is not always given. Where it is, it says once, few, many or a class for expanded clones.

TRBJ1-1 - TRBV7-2 - CASSRRGVEAFF TGTGCCAGCAGCCGCCGGGGGGTCGAAGCTTTCTTT
TRBJ1-4 - TRBV11-2 - CASSLGGFNEKLFF TGTGCCAGCAGCTTAGGAGGATTTAATGAAAAACTGTTTTTT
TRBJ1-6 - TRBV11-2 TRBD1 CASSLHPGQVSPLHF TGTGCCAGCAGCTTACATCCGGGACAGGTCTCTCCCCTCCACTTT
TRBJ2-2 few TRBV5-4 TRBD2 CASSRRGGTGELFF TGTGCCAGCAGCAGGAGGGGAGGGACCGGGGAGCTGTTTTTT
TRBJ2-2 - TRBV25-1 TRBD1 CASSQDRGHTGELFF TGTGCCAGCAGTCAGGACAGGGGACACACCGGGGAGCTGTTTTTT
TRBJ2-1 - TRBV11-2 TRBD1 CASRTGNEQFF TGTGCCAGCAGGACAGGGAATGAGCAGTTCTTC
TRBJ1-5 - TRBV10-3 TRBD1 CAISAGQGHQPQHF TGTGCCATCAGTGCTGGACAGGGGCATCAGCCCCAGCATTTT
TRBJ2-3 - TRBV20-1 TRBD2 CSASSGGPPGDTQYF TGCAGTGCTAGTAGCGGGGGGCCACCGGGAGATACGCAGTATTTT
TRBJ1-1 once TRBV2 TRBD1 CASRTGQGITEAFF TGTGCCAGCAGGACCGGACAGGGGATAACTGAAGCTTTCTTT
TRBJ1-3 few TRBV11-3 - CASSSTGPGNTIYF TGTGCCAGCAGCTCGACAGGCCCTGGAAACACCATATATTTT
TRBJ1-2 - TRBV29-1 - CSVAADSYGYTF TGCAGCGTTGCAGCGGATTCCTATGGCTACACCTTC
TRBJ2-2 - TRBV5-1 TRBD2 CASSGGGSTGELFF TGCGCCAGCTCCGGGGGGGGGAGCACCGGGGAGCTGTTTTTT
TRBJ2-2 - TRBV6-6 TRBD1 CASSPRGDRGELGGTGELFF TGTGCCAGCAGTCCTCGAGGGGACAGGGGCGAGTTGGGGGGCACCGGGGAGCTGTTTTTT
TRBJ2-5 - TRBV11-2 - CASSTHEITGTQYF TGTGCCAGCAGCACGCACGAAATCACAGGGACCCAGTACTTC
TRBJ2-3 - TRBV3-1/TRBV3-2 - CASSLPGDPIVDTQYF TGTGCCAGCAGCCTACCCGGAGACCCAATAGTGGATACGCAGTATTTT
TRBJ1-6 few TRBV5-1 - CASSLGQYNSPLHF TGCGCCAGCAGCTTGGGACAATATAATTCACCCCTCCACTTT
TRBJ1-4 - TRBV5-1 TRBD1 CASSLLGQGNEKLFF TGCGCCAGCAGCCTTTTGGGACAGGGGAATGAAAAACTGTTTTTT
TRBJ2-5 once TRBV7-6 - CASSPSPAGTQYF TGTGCCAGCAGCCCTAGTCCCGCGGGGACCCAGTACTTC
TRBJ1-5 few TRBV5-8 TRBD1 CASSFTGVGNQPQHF TGTGCCAGCAGCTTTACAGGGGTGGGCAATCAGCCCCAGCATTTT
TRBJ2-3 large TRBV19 TRBD2 CASSIYGLATDTQYF TGTGCCAGTAGTATATATGGACTAGCAACAGATACGCAGTATTTT
TRBJ1-6 - TRBV30 - CAWSVPRSDSPLHF TGTGCCTGGAGTGTACCACGGTCGGATTCACCCCTCCACTTT
TRBJ1-2 - TRBV27 TRBD1 CASSFRQGHGYTF TGTGCCAGCAGTTTCAGACAGGGTCATGGCTACACCTTC
TRBJ1-1 - TRBV16 - CASSQSRTRSPEAFF TGTGCCAGCAGCCAATCCCGTACCCGGTCCCCTGAAGCTTTCTTT
TRBJ2-1 - TRBV7-9 TRBD1 CASSLYPFDRGQQFF TGTGCCAGCAGCTTATATCCCTTCGACAGGGGGCAGCAGTTCTTC
TRBJ1-1 - TRBV4-1 TRBD1 CASHPGDRDNTEAFF TGCGCCAGCCACCCCGGGGACAGGGATAACACTGAAGCTTTCTTT
TRBJ2-2 - TRBV29-1 - CSVPGDTGELFF TGCAGCGTTCCAGGGGACACCGGGGAGCTGTTTTTT
TRBJ2-4 - TRBV19 - CASSTGGFAKNIQYF TGTGCCAGTAGTACAGGGGGGTTTGCCAAAAACATTCAGTACTTC
TRBJ1-5 - TRBV19 - CASAGIGQPQHF TGTGCCAGCGCCGGGATCGGTCAGCCCCAGCATTTT
TRBJ2-1 once TRBV5-1 - CASRRSESSYNEQFF TGCGCCAGCAGACGGTCCGAAAGCTCCTACAATGAGCAGTTCTTC
TRBJ1-6 - TRBV30 TRBD1 CARGQGSSYNSPLHF TGTGCCCGGGGACAGGGGAGCTCCTATAATTCACCCCTCCACTTT
TRBJ1-2 - TRBV5-1 TRBD1 CASSLAGQGAIYGYTF TGCGCCAGCAGCTTGGCCGGGCAGGGGGCGATATATGGCTACACCTTC
TRBJ2-3 - TRBV10-1 TRBD2 CASGIAGAGTDTQYF TGCGCCAGCGGGATAGCGGGGGCCGGCACAGATACGCAGTATTTT
TRBJ2-1 - TRBV3-1/TRBV3-2 TRBD1 CASSQMGQGASYEQFF TGTGCCAGCAGCCAGATGGGACAGGGGGCATCGTATGAGCAGTTCTTC
TRBJ1-4 - TRBV30 TRBD1 CAWSVQGGTNEKLFF TGTGCCTGGAGTGTACAGGGGGGAACTAATGAAAAACTGTTTTTT
TRBJ2-1 - TRBV7-2 TRBD1 CASSLRTGLNNEQFF TGTGCCAGCAGCTTAAGGACAGGCCTGAACAATGAGCAGTTCTTC
TRBJ2-5 - TRBV27 TRBD2 CASSLSRLANNRETQYF TGTGCCAGCAGTTTATCCCGACTAGCGAACAATAGGGAGACCCAGTACTTC
TRBJ1-4 - TRBV25-1 TRBD1 CASSEWGTGLFF TGTGCCAGCAGTGAATGGGGGACAGGACTGTTTTTT
TRBJ2-5 - TRBV18 TRBD2 CASSPGGEGTQYF TGTGCCAGCTCACCGGGAGGGGAAGGGACCCAGTACTTC
TRBJ2-2 - TRBV2 TRBD1 CASSDTRTGVTGELFF TGTGCCAGCAGTGATACAAGGACAGGGGTCACCGGGGAGCTGTTTTTT
TRBJ1-1 - TRBV11-1 - CASSWIGGLSTEAFF TGTGCCAGCAGCTGGATTGGGGGGTTGAGCACTGAAGCTTTCTTT
TRBJ1-5 - TRBV30 - CAWSEGFQPQHF TGTGCCTGGAGTGAGGGGTTTCAGCCCCAGCATTTT
TRBJ1-1 once TRBV7-9 - CASRWGGLTEAFF TGTGCCAGCAGGTGGGGAGGGCTAACTGAAGCTTTCTTT
TRBJ1-1 - TRBV23-1 TRBD1 CASNLTGEAFF TGCGCCAGCAATTTGACAGGGGAAGCTTTCTTT
TRBJ2-7 once TRBV30 - CAWSVIRGEQYF TGTGCCTGGAGTGTAATCCGGGGCGAGCAGTACTTC
TRBJ1-2 once TRBV27 - CASSSQDSSYTF TGTGCCAGCAGTTCTCAAGACAGTAGCTACACCTTC
TRBJ1-3 - TRBV30 TRBD1 CAWSTGAGNTIYF TGTGCCTGGAGTACAGGGGCTGGAAACACCATATATTTT
TRBJ2-6 once TRBV19 - CASSIGGSGANVLTF TGTGCCAGTAGTATCGGGGGATCTGGGGCCAACGTCCTGACTTTC
TRBJ1-1 - TRBV3-1/TRBV3-2 - CASSPHTLGLNTEAFF TGTGCCAGCAGCCCCCATACTTTGGGGCTGAACACTGAAGCTTTCTTT
TRBJ1-2 - TRBV24-1 - CATSQDNYGYTF TGTGCCACCTCACAGGATAACTATGGCTACACCTTC
TRBJ1-5 - TRBV2 - CASSETNSNQPQHF TGTGCCAGCAGTGAAACTAATAGCAATCAGCCCCAGCATTTT
TRBJ2-3 once TRBV6-5 - CASGTGMADTQYF TGTGCCAGCGGAACAGGTATGGCAGATACGCAGTATTTT
TRBJ1-2 - TRBV3-1/TRBV3-2 - CASSQVSRVSGYTF TGTGCCAGCAGCCAAGTCAGCAGGGTTAGTGGCTACACCTTC
TRBJ1-1 few TRBV30 - CAWRLKTRGAEAFF TGTGCCTGGAGGCTAAAAACAAGGGGCGCTGAAGCTTTCTTT